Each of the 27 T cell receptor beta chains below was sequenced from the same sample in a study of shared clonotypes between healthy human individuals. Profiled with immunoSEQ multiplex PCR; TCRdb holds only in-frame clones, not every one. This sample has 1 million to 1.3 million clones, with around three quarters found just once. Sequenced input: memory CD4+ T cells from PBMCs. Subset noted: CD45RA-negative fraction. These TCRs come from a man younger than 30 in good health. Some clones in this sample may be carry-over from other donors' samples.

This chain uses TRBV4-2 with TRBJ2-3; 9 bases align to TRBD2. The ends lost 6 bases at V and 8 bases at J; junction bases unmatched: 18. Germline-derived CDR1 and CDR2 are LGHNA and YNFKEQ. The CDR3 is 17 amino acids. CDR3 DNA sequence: TGTGCCAGCAGGCAAACCGGGACTAGCTTTGGATCGGGTACGCAGTATTTT. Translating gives CASRQTGTSFGSGTQYF.

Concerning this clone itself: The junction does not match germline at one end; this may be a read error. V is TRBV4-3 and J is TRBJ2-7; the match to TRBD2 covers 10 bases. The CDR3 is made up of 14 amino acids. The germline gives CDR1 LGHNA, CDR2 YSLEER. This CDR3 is CASSQERLAGARIF. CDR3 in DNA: TGCGCCAGCAGCCAAGAGCGCCTAGCGGGAGCCCGAATCTTC.

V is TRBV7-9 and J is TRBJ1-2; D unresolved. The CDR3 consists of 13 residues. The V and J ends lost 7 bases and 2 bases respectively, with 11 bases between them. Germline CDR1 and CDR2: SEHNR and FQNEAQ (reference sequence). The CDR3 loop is CASTTPGNYGYTF. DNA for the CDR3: TGTGCCAGCACCACCCCCGGGAACTATGGCTACACCTTC.

CDR3 nucleotides: TGTGCCAGCTCACCATCGGGGGTCGCGGATACGCAGTATTTT. It yields the protein CASSPSGVADTQYF. This rearrangement joins TRBV18 to TRBJ2-3; TRBD2 is a possible D gene (6 bases). The germline V and J ends were trimmed by 2 bases and 6 bases, with 12 bases remaining between them. The CDR3 extends over 14 amino acids. Germline CDR1 KGHSH, CDR2 LQKENI.

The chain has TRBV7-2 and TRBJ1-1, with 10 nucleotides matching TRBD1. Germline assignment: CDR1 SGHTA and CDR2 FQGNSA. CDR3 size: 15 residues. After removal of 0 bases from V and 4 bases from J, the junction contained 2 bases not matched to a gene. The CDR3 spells CASSLAGQGVTEAFF. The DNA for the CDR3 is TGTGCCAGCAGCTTAGCCGGACAGGGGGTCACTGAAGCTTTCTTT.

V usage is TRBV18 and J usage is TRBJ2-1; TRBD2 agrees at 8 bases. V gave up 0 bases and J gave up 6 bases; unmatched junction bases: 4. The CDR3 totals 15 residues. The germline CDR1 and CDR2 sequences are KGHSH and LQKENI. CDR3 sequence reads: CASSPPSAGGNEQFF. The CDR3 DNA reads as TGTGCCAGCTCACCACCCTCGGCGGGAGGCAATGAGCAGTTCTTC.

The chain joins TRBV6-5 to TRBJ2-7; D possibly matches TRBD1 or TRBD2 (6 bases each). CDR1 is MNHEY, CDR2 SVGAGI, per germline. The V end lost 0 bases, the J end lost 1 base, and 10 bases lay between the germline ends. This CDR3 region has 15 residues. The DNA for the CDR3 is TGTGCCAGCAGTTACTCCGGGGGACAATCCTACGAGCAGTACTTC. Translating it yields CASSYSGGQSYEQYF.

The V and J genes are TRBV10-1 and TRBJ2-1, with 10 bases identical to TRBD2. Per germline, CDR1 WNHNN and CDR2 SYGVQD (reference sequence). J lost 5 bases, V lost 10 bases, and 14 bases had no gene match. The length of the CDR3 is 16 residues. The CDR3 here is CATTNLWTSGNNEQFF. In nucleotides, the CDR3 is TGCGCCACCACCAACCTTTGGACTAGCGGAAACAATGAGCAGTTCTTC.

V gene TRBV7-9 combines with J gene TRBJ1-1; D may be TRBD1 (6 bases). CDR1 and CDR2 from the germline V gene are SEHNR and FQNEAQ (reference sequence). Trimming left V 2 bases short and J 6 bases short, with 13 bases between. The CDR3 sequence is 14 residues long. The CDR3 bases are TGTGCCAGCAGCTTAAAGGGGGTTTCTGCTGAAGCTTTCTTT. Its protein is CASSLKGVSAEAFF.

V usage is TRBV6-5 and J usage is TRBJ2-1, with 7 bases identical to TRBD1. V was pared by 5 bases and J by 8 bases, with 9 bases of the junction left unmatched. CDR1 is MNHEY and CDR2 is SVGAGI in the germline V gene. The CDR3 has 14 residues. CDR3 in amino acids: CASSPRQGQDEQFF. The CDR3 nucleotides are TGTGCCAGCAGTCCCCGACAGGGTCAAGATGAGCAGTTCTTC.

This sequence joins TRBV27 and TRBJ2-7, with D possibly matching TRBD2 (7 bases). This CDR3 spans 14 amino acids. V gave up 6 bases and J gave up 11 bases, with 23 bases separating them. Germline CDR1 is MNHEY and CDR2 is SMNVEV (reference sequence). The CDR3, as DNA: TGTGCCAGCAGCCCAACGGGGGGCCGCACGACTGAGTACTTC. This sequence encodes CASSPTGGRTTEYF.

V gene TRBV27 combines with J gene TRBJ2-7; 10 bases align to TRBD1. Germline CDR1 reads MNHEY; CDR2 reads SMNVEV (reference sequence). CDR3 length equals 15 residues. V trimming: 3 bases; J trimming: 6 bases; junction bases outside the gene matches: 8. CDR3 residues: CASSLLDRGVGEQYF. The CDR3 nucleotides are TGTGCCAGCAGTTTGTTGGACAGGGGGGTCGGCGAGCAGTACTTC.

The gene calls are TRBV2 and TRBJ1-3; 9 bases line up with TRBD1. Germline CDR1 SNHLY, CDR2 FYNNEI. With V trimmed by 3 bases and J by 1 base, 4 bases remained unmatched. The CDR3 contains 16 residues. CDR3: CASSEEQGASGNTIYF. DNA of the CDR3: TGTGCCAGCAGTGAGGAACAGGGGGCGTCTGGAAACACCATATATTTT.

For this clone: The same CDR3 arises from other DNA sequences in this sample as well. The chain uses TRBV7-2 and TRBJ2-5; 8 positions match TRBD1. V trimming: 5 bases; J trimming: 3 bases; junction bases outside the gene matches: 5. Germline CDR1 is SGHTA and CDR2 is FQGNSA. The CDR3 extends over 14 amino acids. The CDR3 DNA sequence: TGTGCCAGCAGCCCACAGGGGGTTGAAGAGACCCAGTACTTC. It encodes CASSPQGVEETQYF.

Written as DNA, the CDR3 is TGTGCCAGCAGTCCCCCGGGGAGCACCCGCTACGAGCAGTACTTC. Translated, it gives CASSPPGSTRYEQYF. The V call is TRBV28, the J call TRBJ2-7, with D possibly TRBD2 on 5 matching bases. Trimming pared 5 bases from V and 3 bases from J, leaving 17 bases between. This CDR3 is 15 amino acids long. The germline V gene encodes CDR1 MDHEN and CDR2 SYDVKM.

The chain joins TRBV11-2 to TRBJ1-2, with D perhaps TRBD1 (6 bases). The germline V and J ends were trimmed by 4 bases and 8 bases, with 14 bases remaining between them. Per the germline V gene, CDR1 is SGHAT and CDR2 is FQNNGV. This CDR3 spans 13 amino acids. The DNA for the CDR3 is TGTGCCAGCAGCTCAACAGGGTACAGGGGCTACACCTTC. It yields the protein CASSSTGYRGYTF.

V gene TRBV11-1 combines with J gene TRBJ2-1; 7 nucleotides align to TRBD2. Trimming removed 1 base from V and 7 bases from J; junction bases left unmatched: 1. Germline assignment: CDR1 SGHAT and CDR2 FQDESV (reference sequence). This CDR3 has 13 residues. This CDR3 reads CASSLGAGNEQFF. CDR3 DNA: TGTGCCAGCAGCTTAGGAGCGGGAAATGAGCAGTTCTTC.

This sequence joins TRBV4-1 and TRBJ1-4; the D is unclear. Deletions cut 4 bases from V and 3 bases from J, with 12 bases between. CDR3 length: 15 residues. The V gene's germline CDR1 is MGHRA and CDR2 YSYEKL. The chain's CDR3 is CASSRREAANEKLFF. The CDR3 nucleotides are TGCGCCAGCAGCCGTCGGGAGGCAGCTAATGAAAAACTGTTTTTT.

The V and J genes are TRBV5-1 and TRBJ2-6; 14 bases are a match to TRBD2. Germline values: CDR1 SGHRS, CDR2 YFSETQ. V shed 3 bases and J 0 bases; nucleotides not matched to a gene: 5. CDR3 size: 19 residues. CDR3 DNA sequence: TGCGCCAGCAGCTCCGGACTAGCGGGAGGCCTCTCTGGGGCCAACGTCCTGACTTTC. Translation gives CASSSGLAGGLSGANVLTF.

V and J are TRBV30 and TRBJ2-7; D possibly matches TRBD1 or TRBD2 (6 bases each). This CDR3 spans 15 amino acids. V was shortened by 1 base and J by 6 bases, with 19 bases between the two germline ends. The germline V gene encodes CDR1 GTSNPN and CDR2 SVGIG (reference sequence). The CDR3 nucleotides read TGTGCCTGGAGTGCACTTGGACGGGGGACACGCGAGCAGTACTTC. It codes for CAWSALGRGTREQYF.

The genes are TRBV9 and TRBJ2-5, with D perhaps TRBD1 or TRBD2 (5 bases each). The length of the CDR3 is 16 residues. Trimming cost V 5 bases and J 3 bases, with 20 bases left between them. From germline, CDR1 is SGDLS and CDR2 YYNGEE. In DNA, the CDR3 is TGTGCCAGCAGTAAATACGGGACCCTGAAGGAAGAGACCCAGTACTTC. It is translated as CASSKYGTLKEETQYF.

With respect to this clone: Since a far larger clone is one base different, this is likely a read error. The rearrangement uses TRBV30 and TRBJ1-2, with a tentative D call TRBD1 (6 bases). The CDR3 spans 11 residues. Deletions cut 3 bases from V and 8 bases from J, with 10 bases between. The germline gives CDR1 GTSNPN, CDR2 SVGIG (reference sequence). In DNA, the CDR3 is TGTGCCTGGAGGTGGGGGGGCGGCTACACCTTC. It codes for CAWRWGGGYTF. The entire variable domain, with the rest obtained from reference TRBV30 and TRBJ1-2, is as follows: SQTIHQWPATLVQPVGSPLSLECTVEGTSNPNLYWYRQAAGRGLQLLFYSVGIGQISSEVPQNLSASRPQDRQFILSSKKLLLSDSGFYLCAWRWGGGYTFGSGTRLTVV.

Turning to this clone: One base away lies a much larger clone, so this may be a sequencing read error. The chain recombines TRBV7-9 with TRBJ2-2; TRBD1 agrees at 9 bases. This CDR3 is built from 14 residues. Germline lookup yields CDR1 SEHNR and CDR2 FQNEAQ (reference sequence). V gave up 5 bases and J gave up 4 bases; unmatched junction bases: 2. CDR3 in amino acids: CASSRTGVTGELFF. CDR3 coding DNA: TGTGCCAGCAGCCGGACAGGGGTCACCGGGGAGCTGTTTTTT.

CDR3 nucleotides: TGTGCCAGCTCACCAGGACTAGCTCCAGAGACCCAGTACTTC. Protein sequence: CASSPGLAPETQYF. J is TRBJ2-5 and V is TRBV18, with TRBD2 matching 8 bases. This CDR3 is 14 amino acids long. Germline CDR1 and CDR2: KGHSH and LQKENI. The J segment lost 4 bases and the V segment lost 2 bases, leaving 3 bases of the junction unmatched.

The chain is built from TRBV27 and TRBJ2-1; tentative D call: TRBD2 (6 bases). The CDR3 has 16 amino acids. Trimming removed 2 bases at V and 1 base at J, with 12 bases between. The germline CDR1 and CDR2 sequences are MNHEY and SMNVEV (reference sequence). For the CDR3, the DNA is TGTGCCAGCAGTTTACGCGGGACTCTTTCCTACAATGAGCAGTTCTTC. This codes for CASSLRGTLSYNEQFF.

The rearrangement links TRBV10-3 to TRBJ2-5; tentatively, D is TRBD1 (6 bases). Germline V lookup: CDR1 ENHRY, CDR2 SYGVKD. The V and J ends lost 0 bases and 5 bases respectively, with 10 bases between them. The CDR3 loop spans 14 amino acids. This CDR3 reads CAISESSGAETQYF. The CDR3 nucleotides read TGTGCCATCAGTGAGTCATCAGGGGCTGAGACCCAGTACTTC.

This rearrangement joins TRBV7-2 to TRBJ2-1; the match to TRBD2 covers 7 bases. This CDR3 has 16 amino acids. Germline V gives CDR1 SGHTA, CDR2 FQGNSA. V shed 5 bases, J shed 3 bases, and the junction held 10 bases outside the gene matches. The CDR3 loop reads CASSLPVASGYNEQFF. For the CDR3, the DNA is TGTGCCAGCAGCCTCCCGGTAGCTAGCGGCTACAATGAGCAGTTCTTC. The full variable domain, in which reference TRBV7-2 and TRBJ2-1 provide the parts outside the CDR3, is GAGVSQSPSNKVTEKGKDVELRCDPISGHTALYWYRQSLGQGLEFLIYFQGNSAPDKSGLPSDRFSAERTGGSVSTLTIQRTQQEDSAVYLCASSLPVASGYNEQFFGPGTRLTVL.